This passage covers 21 T cell receptor beta chains from one sample sequenced in a study of CD8 T cells in ankylosing spondylitis. One entry per CDR3 protein, called by TCRdb with MiXCR from the 5' RACE reads. There are 200,000 to 300,000 distinct CDR3 sequences in the sample; roughly 32% occur only once, and approximately 4.6% lies in the top ten. Sequenced material: blood, either unsorted or a sorted T cell fraction (not recorded which). Receptors originate from a male donor with ankylosing spondylitis or in good health (not recorded which).

The J gene is TRBJ2-1, the V gene TRBV11-1; possible D gene TRBD1, 6 bases. Per the germline V gene, CDR1 is SGHAT and CDR2 is FQDESV (reference sequence). Trimming shortened V by 5 bases and J by 3 bases, and 29 bases separated the two germline ends. The CDR3 runs to 20 residues. The CDR3 DNA sequence: TGTGCCAGCAGCCCGAGGGGGTTCGACAGACGGGGTGGCGGCTACAATGAGCAGTTCTTC. This codes for CASSPRGFDRRGGGYNEQFF.

The rearrangement links TRBV4-2 to TRBJ2-3, with 9 bases fitting TRBD2. J lost 4 bases, V lost 0 bases, and 5 bases had no gene match. The germline V gene encodes CDR1 LGHNA and CDR2 YNFKEQ. This CDR3 is 16 amino acids long. The CDR3 DNA reads as TGTGCCAGCAGCCAAGATCTAGCGGGGACGGCAGATACGCAGTATTTT. Residues: CASSQDLAGTADTQYF.

V usage is TRBV6-5 and J usage is TRBJ1-1, with D uncertain. V was clipped by 6 bases and J by 6 bases, with 14 bases between them. Germline CDR1 is MNHEY and CDR2 is SVGAGI. CDR3 length: 13 amino acids. In DNA form, the CDR3 reads TGTGCCAGCAGATTGGACGACTTCGCTGAAGCTTTCTTT. Residues: CASRLDDFAEAFF.

A few counts support this clonotype. This chain connects TRBV20-1 to TRBJ2-5, with a weak D call TRBD1 (6 bases). CDR3 size: 13 residues. Germline V CDR1 and CDR2: DFQATT, SNEGSKA (reference sequence). Trimming cost V 2 bases and J 2 bases, with 9 bases left between them. The DNA of the CDR3 is TGCAGTGCTAGACAGGGGTATCAAGAGACCCAGTACTTC. Protein sequence: CSARQGYQETQYF.

This clonotype was detected a few times. The V call is TRBV12-3 or TRBV12-4, the J call TRBJ2-7; D is tentatively TRBD1 or TRBD2 (5 bases each). This CDR3 contains 15 residues. V lost 7 bases, J lost 1 base, and 17 bases lay in between. The CDR3 here is CASTNLARGSYEQYF. The CDR3 nucleotides are TGTGCCAGCACCAACCTCGCGAGGGGTTCCTACGAGCAGTACTTC.

This clonotype was detected once. The rearrangement joins TRBV5-6 to TRBJ2-7; TRBD2 matches at 8 bases. The CDR3 has 15 residues. The V gene's germline CDR1 is SGHDT and CDR2 YYEEEE. V shed 6 bases and J 0 bases; nucleotides not matched to a gene: 8. The CDR3 sequence is CASTITSGISYEQYF. The CDR3 nucleotides are TGTGCCAGCACGATAACTAGCGGAATCTCCTACGAGCAGTACTTC. The complete variable domain, with remaining parts taken from reference TRBV5-6 and TRBJ2-7, reads DAGVTQSPTHLIKTRGQQVTLRCSPKSGHDTVSWYQQALGQGPQFIFQYYEEEERQRGNFPDRFSGHQFPNYSSELNVNALLLGDSALYLCASTITSGISYEQYFGPGTRLTVT.

The V and J genes are TRBV10-3 and TRBJ1-1; D is unresolved. The length of the CDR3 is 14 residues. The ends were cut back, 2 bases at V and 2 bases at J, with 9 bases in the middle. Germline V CDR1 and CDR2: ENHRY, SYGVKD. The CDR3 spells CAISEEIGNTEAFF. As DNA, the CDR3 is TGTGCCATCAGTGAGGAAATAGGAAACACTGAAGCTTTCTTT.

This clonotype appeared many times. The V gene is TRBV10-2, the J gene TRBJ1-5; D may be TRBD1 (5 bases). Germline CDR1 WSHSY, CDR2 SAAADI. Deletions cut 2 bases from V and 0 bases from J, with 5 bases between. The CDR3 loop spans 14 amino acids. The CDR3 region is CASSEGGSNQPQHF. The CDR3 DNA follows: TGCGCCAGCAGTGAGGGGGGTAGCAATCAGCCCCAGCATTTT.

The CDR3 spells CASRTTGYTSTDTQYF. The CDR3 DNA reads TGTGCCAGCAGGACGACAGGATATACTAGCACAGATACGCAGTATTTT. V is TRBV6-1 and J is TRBJ2-3; TRBD1 might be the D (6 bases). The CDR3 has 16 amino acids. CDR1 is MNHNS and CDR2 is SASEGT in the germline V gene. The ends were cut back, 6 bases at V and 0 bases at J, with 16 bases in the middle.

The gene calls are TRBV10-3 and TRBJ1-5; 7 bases are shared with TRBD1. With V trimmed by 6 bases and J by 0 bases, 5 bases remained unmatched. Per germline, CDR1 ENHRY and CDR2 SYGVKD. CDR3 length: 15 amino acids. DNA of the CDR3: TGTGCCATCAGCCCGACAGGGAATAGCAATCAGCCCCAGCATTTT. It translates to CAISPTGNSNQPQHF.

The rearrangement uses TRBV7-2 and TRBJ2-1; 7 bases line up with TRBD1. From germline, CDR1 is SGHTA and CDR2 FQGNSA. The CDR3 sequence is 14 residues long. After removal of 5 bases from V and 9 bases from J, the junction contained 10 bases not matched to a gene. The CDR3 DNA reads TGTGCCAGCAGCGCAGGGGGATTTTATGGTGAGCAGTTCTTC. It specifies CASSAGGFYGEQFF.

The genes are TRBV6-1 and TRBJ2-5; a possible D gene is TRBD1 (6 bases). Trimming removed 6 bases at V and 4 bases at J, with 15 bases between. The germline V gene encodes CDR1 MNHNS and CDR2 SASEGT. This CDR3 contains 14 residues. DNA of the CDR3: TGTGCCAGCAGAACGAGGGGGATAGGAGAGACCCAGTACTTC. Translation gives CASRTRGIGETQYF.

This CDR3 is CASGWGQETQYF. CDR3 DNA sequence: TGTGCCAGCGGATGGGGTCAAGAGACCCAGTACTTC. The chain is built from TRBV19 and TRBJ2-5; the D is unclear. The V end lost 9 bases, the J end lost 2 bases, and 10 bases lay between the germline ends. This CDR3 comprises 12 residues. CDR1 is LNHDA and CDR2 is SQIVND in the germline V gene (reference sequence).

The table lists this clonotype with many counts. This chain uses TRBV20-1 with TRBJ2-7; unclear D gene. This CDR3 has 13 amino acids. Trimming shortened V by 1 base and J by 3 bases, and 10 bases separated the two germline ends. The germline CDR1 and CDR2 sequences are DFQATT and SNEGSKA (reference sequence). CDR3 amino acids: CSARGSPSYEQYF. In DNA form, the CDR3 reads TGCAGTGCTAGAGGCTCCCCGAGCTACGAGCAGTACTTC.

The rearrangement links TRBV5-6 to TRBJ2-3; TRBD1 agrees at 9 bases. CDR3 length equals 14 residues. V lost 1 base, J lost 9 bases, and 6 bases stayed unmatched. Germline V lookup: CDR1 SGHDT, CDR2 YYEEEE. The CDR3 region is CASSLNRGPGTQYF. The CDR3 coding sequence is TGTGCCAGCAGCTTGAACAGGGGGCCGGGAACGCAGTATTTT.

This clonotype appeared a few times. The chain recombines TRBV20-1 with TRBJ1-4; 8 nucleotides match TRBD1. V lost 3 bases to trimming and J lost 8 bases; unmatched junction nucleotides: 8. Germline V gives CDR1 DFQATT, CDR2 SNEGSKA (reference sequence). This CDR3 region has 14 residues. CDR3 amino acids: CSARTGAFREKLFF. CDR3 DNA sequence: TGCAGTGCTAGGACAGGGGCCTTCAGGGAAAAACTGTTTTTT.

This clonotype was seen a handful of times. Here the CDR3 DNA reads TGTGCCAGCAGCTTGGAGCTGGGTCGCCATAACGAGCAGTACTTC. This codes for CASSLELGRHNEQYF. The chain joins TRBV5-6 to TRBJ2-7, with D unclear. The CDR3 runs 15 residues. V lost 0 bases to trimming and J lost 5 bases, with 15 bases between them. In germline, CDR1 is SGHDT, CDR2 YYEEEE.

V usage is TRBV2 and J usage is TRBJ2-4; D gene uncertain. Germline loops: CDR1 SNHLY, CDR2 FYNNEI. The germline V and J ends were trimmed by 0 bases and 5 bases, with 11 bases remaining between them. CDR3 length: 15 amino acids. In DNA, the CDR3 is TGTGCCAGCAGTGAAGCGCTTCCGGCAGAAAACATTCAGTACTTC. The encoded protein is CASSEALPAENIQYF.

This clonotype was seen a few times. CDR3 coding DNA: TGCAGTGCTAGGGGTGCGGGGGGTTGGAACACCGGGGAGCTGTTTTTT. Residues: CSARGAGGWNTGELFF. The V gene is TRBV20-1, the J gene TRBJ2-2; 8 bases are a match to TRBD2. The CDR3 has 16 amino acids. J lost 1 base, V lost 3 bases, and 7 bases had no gene match. CDR1 is DFQATT, CDR2 SNEGSKA, per germline (reference sequence).

For this clonotype: One end of the junction does not line up with germline, which may come from a read error. V and J are TRBV7-7 and TRBJ2-5; 8 bases are a match to TRBD2. The CDR3 extends over 15 amino acids. Per the germline V gene, CDR1 is SSHAT and CDR2 is FNYEAQ (reference sequence). The CDR3 loop reads CASSLRLSGGETQYF. CDR3 nucleotide sequence: TGTGCTAGCAGCTTAAGGCTGAGCGGGGGAGAGACCCAGTACTTC.

The V call is TRBV11-2, the J call TRBJ1-2; possible D gene TRBD1, 6 bases. The germline gives CDR1 SGHAT, CDR2 FQNNGV. Trimming removed 2 bases at V and 7 bases at J, with 35 bases between. The length of the CDR3 is 21 residues. CDR3 in amino acids: CASSLFASQVVFGGRFGGYTF. Here the CDR3 DNA reads TGTGCCAGCAGCTTATTTGCCTCTCAGGTTGTGTTCGGGGGGCGCTTCGGTGGCTACACCTTC.